This TCR beta chain is from a study of control samples from healthy donors and cancer patients. This table comes from immunoSEQ multiplex PCR, and its TCRdb copy is limited to in-frame clones, with some not included. The sample lists roughly 54,000 clones, around 96% occurring once. This clone was seen once. Germline trimming cut 10 bases from V and 4 bases from J; bases unmatched to any gene: 5. CDR1 is MDHEN and CDR2 is SYDVKM in the germline V gene. This CDR3 is 13 amino acids long. Material for sequencing was blood. The rearrangement links TRBV28 to TRBJ2-7, with 12 bases matching TRBD2. This receptor was taken from a woman between 25 and 40 years old in good health. Written as DNA, the CDR3 is TGTGCCACCACGGGACTAGCGGGTTACGAGCAGTACTTC. This encodes CATTGLAGYEQYF. Drawing the rest from reference TRBV28 and TRBJ2-7, the complete variable domain is DVKVTQSSRYLVKRTGEKVFLECVQDMDHENMFWYRQDPGLGLRLIYFSYDVKMKEKGDIPEGYSVSREKKERFSLILESASTNQTSMYLCATTGLAGYEQYFGPGTRLTVT.